This TCR beta chain was sequenced in a study of blood T cell repertoires in COVID-19. In the study overall: The cDNA or gDNA used as material had been derived from T cells, B-cell-depleted T cells, or PBMCs.

Germline V gene lookup returns CDR1 LNHDA and CDR2 SQIVND (reference sequence). The length of the CDR3 is 19 residues. V trimming: 3 bases; J trimming: 3 bases; junction bases outside the gene matches: 12. How the authors handled the data: Amplification with reference gene primers provided the estimates of nucleated cell counts. TCRdb's copy holds only in-frame clones and misses some; the assay was immunoSEQ multiplex PCR. That table gives V, J and clone size, and the DNA gave D and trimming. The sample consists of about 240,000 clones, roughly four fifths of them appearing once. The chain is built from TRBV19 and TRBJ2-2; 11 bases are shared with TRBD2. The TCR originated in a woman aged 18-29 years with acute or convalescent COVID-19. Sequencing input: peripheral blood. DNA for the CDR3: TGTGCCAGTAGTATTGGTCTAGCTAGCGGGAGGCTCGACACCGGGGAGCTGTTTTTT. This gives the protein CASSIGLASGRLDTGELFF. The full variable domain, in which reference TRBV19 and TRBJ2-2 provide the parts outside the CDR3, is DGGITQSPKYLFRKEGQNVTLSCEQNLNHDAMYWYRQDPGQGLRLIYYSQIVNDFQKGDIAEGYSVSREKKESFPLTVTSAQKNPTAFYLCASSIGLASGRLDTGELFFGEGSRLTVL.